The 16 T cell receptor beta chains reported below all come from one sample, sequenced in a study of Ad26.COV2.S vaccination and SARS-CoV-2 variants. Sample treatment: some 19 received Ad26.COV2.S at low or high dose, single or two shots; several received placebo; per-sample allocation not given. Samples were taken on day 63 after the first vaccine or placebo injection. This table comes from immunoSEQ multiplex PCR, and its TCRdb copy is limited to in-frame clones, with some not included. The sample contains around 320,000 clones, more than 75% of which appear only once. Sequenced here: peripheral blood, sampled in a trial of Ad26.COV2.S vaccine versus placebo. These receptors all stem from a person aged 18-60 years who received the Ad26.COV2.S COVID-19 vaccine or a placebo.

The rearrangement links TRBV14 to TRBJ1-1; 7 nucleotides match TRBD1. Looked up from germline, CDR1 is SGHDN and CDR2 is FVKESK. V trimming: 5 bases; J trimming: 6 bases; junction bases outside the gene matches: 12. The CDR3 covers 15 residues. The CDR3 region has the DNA TGTGCCAGCAGCGATTGGACAGGACCATTGGCTGAAGCTTTCTTT. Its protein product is CASSDWTGPLAEAFF.

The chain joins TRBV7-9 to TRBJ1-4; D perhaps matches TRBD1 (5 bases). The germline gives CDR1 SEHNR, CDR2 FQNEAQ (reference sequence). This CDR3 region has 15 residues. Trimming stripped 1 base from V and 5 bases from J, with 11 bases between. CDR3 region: CASSLVVGTNEKLFF. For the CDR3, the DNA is TGTGCCAGCAGCTTAGTAGTCGGGACGAATGAAAAACTGTTTTTT.

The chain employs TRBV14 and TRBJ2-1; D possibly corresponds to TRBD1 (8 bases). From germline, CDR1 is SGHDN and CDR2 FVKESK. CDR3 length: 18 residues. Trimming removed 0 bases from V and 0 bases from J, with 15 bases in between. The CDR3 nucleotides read TGTGCCAGCAGCCAAGAACAGGGGGGGGGAATCTCCTACAATGAGCAGTTCTTC. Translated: CASSQEQGGGISYNEQFF.

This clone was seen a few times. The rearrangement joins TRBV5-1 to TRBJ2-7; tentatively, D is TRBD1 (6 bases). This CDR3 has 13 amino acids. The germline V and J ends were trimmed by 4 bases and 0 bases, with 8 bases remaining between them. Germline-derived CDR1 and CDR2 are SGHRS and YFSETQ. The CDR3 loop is CASSRDISYEQYF. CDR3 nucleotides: TGCGCCAGCAGCCGGGACATCTCCTACGAGCAGTACTTC.

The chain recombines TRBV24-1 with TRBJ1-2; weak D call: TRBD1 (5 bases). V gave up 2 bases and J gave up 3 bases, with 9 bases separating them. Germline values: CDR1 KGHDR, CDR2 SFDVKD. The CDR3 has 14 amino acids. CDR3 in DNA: TGTGCCACCAGTGATTCAGGGTTCGACTATGGCTACACCTTC. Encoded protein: CATSDSGFDYGYTF.

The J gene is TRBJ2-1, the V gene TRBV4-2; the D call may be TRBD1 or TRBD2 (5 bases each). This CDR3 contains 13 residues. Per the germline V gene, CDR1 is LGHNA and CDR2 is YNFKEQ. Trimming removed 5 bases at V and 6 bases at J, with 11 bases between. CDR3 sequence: CASSYRGPNEQFF. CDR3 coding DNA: TGTGCCAGCAGCTACCGGGGACCCAATGAGCAGTTCTTC.

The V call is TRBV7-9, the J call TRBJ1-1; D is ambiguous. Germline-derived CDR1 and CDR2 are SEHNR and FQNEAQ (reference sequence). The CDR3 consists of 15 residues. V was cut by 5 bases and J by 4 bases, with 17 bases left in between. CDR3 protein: CASSDPKVVGTEAFF. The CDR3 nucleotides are TGTGCCAGCAGCGACCCGAAAGTAGTGGGCACTGAAGCTTTCTTT.

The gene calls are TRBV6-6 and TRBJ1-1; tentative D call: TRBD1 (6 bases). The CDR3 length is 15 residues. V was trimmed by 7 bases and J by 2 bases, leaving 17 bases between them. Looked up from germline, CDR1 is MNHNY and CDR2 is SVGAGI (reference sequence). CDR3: CASITGQIENTEAFF. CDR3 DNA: TGTGCCAGCATTACCGGACAGATAGAAAACACTGAAGCTTTCTTT.

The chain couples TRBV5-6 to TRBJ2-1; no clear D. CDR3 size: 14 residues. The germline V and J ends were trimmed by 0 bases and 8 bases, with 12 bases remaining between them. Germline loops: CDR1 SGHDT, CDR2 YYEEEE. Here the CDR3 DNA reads TGTGCCAGCAGCTTGGATCTAGTCTCGGATGAGCAGTTCTTC. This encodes CASSLDLVSDEQFF.

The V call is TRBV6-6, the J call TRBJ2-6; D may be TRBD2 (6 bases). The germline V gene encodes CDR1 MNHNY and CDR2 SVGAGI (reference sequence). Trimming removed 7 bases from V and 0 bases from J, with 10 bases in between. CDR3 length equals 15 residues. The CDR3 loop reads CASNGGPSGANVLTF. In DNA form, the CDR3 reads TGTGCCAGCAACGGAGGGCCCTCTGGGGCCAACGTCCTGACTTTC.

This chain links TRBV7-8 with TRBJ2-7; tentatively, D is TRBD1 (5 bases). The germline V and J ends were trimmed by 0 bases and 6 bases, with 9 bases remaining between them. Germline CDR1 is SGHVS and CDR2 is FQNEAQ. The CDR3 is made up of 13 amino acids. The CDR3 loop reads CASSLARVGEQYF. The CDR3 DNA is TGTGCCAGCAGCTTAGCCAGGGTAGGCGAGCAGTACTTC. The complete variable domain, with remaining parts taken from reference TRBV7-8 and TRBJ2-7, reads GAGVSQSPRYKVAKRGQDVALRCDPISGHVSLFWYQQALGQGPEFLTYFQNEAQLDKSGLPSDRFFAERPEGSVSTLKIQRTQQEDSAVYLCASSLARVGEQYFGPGTRLTVT.

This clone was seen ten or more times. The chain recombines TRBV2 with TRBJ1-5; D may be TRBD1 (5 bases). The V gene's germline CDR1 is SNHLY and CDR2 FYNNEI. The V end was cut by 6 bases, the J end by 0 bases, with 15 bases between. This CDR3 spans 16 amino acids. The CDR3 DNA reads TGTGCCAGCAGCGTCGGGACGGATTATAGCAATCAGCCCCAGCATTTT. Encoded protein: CASSVGTDYSNQPQHF.

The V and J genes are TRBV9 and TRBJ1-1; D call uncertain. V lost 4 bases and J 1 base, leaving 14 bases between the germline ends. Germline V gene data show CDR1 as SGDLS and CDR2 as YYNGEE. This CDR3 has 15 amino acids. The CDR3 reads CASSPLLTTNTEAFF. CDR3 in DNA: TGTGCCAGCAGCCCCCTTTTAACAACGAACACTGAAGCTTTCTTT.

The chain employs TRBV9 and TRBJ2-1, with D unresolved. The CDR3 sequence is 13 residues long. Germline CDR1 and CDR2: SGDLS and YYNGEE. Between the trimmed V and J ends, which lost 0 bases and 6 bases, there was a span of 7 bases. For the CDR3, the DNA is TGTGCCAGCAGCGTAGCCCCCCTCAATGAGCAGTTCTTC. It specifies CASSVAPLNEQFF.

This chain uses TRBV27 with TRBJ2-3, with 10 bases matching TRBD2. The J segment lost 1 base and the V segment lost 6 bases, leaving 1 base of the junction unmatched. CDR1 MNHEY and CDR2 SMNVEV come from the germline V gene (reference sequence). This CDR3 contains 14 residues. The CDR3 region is CASSLAGGTDTQYF. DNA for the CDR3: TGTGCCAGCAGCCTAGCGGGGGGCACAGATACGCAGTATTTT.

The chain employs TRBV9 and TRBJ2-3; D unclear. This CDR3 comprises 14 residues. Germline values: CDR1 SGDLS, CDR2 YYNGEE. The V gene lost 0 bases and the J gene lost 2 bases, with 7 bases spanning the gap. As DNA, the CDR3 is TGTGCCAGCAGCGTAGGGGGATTCACAGATACGCAGTATTTT. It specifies CASSVGGFTDTQYF.